This entry concerns a single TCR beta chain. This clonotype was recorded at least ten times. The clone's antigen remains unknown. No base-level quality is on record; no much larger clone is a single base apart. CDR1 and CDR2 are drawn from the germline V gene: SGHDN, FVKESK. V ends up 3 bases short and J 8 bases short, with an unmatched junction base count of 7. The CDR3, cysteine through phenylalanine, is 14 amino acids long. This entry keeps only the CDR3 DNA: 42 bases, framed from base 1. The record originates from a study of CD8+CD57+ T cells in acquired aplastic anemia (dated by TCRdb to the late 2010s). A note on the overall study: On average, sorted CD4+ and CD8+ cells yielded 3.2 ug of extracted DNA, with a range of about 0.19 to 30 ug. CD8+CD57+ expansion was defined as a frequency above the mean frequency observed in healthy subjects.

The paper as a whole reports these results and caveats: CD8+ Simpson's diversity did not differ significantly between patients and healthy controls (P=0.060). About 30 CD8+ CDR3 sequences were found to be shared between patients and controls, but these sequences appeared to be highly expressed in patients and within the immunodominant clones of the patients.

Flow cytometry had shown CD8+CD57+ cell expansion in the patients selected for sequencing. All patients had severe acquired aplastic anemia diagnosed by International Study of Aplastic Anemia and Agranulocytosis and Camitta criteria. No patient had received any therapy when blood was sampled. In the study, sorted CD4+ and CD8+ blood T cells from patients with severe aplastic anemia and from healthy subjects underwent deep sequencing of TCR repertoires. Patients were enrolled in the USA under clinicaltrials.gov protocols 00001620, 01623167, 00001397, 00071045, 00081523 and 00961064. Ficoll-Paque density gradient centrifugation was used to isolate peripheral blood mononuclear cells. Before DNA extraction, CD4+ and CD8+ T cells were sorted by FACS or by magnetic beads. Genomic DNA was used as template for profiling of TCR beta VDJ combinations and CDR3 sequences. An Illumina HiSeq 2000 was used for TCR repertoire sequencing. The source study handled its data this way. TRBV/TRBJ rearrangement plots, CDR3 size and DJ length profiles, and Simpson's diversity index were used to assess repertoires. Whichever DNA sequence was most abundant in the deep sequencing data was defined as the immunodominant clone. CDR3 amino acid sequences were checked for sharing across subjects and were also compared against the VDJdb database and published repertoires. In-frame beta chains were kept once TCRdb had trimmed the public reads at Q25 with fastp and called clones with MiXCR. Each entry is one CDR3 protein sequence, shown with its most common DNA and genes. TCRdb's processing, not the authors', yielded these V and J calls. The sample yields roughly 180,000 distinct CDR3 sequences; around 50% were counted once. The ten most abundant clones make up 13% of the sample.

The chain is encoded by TRBV14 joined to TRBJ2-3, and TRBD1 aligns with 8 junction nucleotides. The clonotype comes from a human donor with aplastic anemia. The specimen sequenced was sorted CD4+, CD8+, or CD8+CD57+ T cells (not recorded which) from PBMCs. The CDR3 reads CASSQGPGGVTQYF. The DNA sequence follows: TGTGCCAGCAGCCAGGGCCCAGGGGGCGTTACGCAGTATTTT.